This T cell receptor (beta chain) was captured by sequencing in a study of radiotherapy plus CTLA-4 blockade in lung cancer. In the study overall: Disease control was present in 30% to 40% of patients, and objective responses in 18%.

This CDR3 is built from 16 residues. The ends lost 3 bases at V and 5 bases at J; junction bases unmatched: 10. Per germline, CDR1 LGHNA and CDR2 YNFKEQ. Patients in the study, people with chemo-refractory metastatic non-small-cell lung cancer, received focal radiation plus ipilimumab CTLA-4 blockade. Measured with immunoSEQ multiplex PCR; TCRdb has only the in-frame clones, and not every one. The repertoire includes 81,000 or so clones, roughly four fifths of them detected once, and about 0.79% sits in the top ten. The chain recombines TRBV4-2 with TRBJ2-7; 10 bases are a match to TRBD2. This receptor was identified in a human donor with non-small cell lung cancer who had stable disease on radiotherapy plus ipilimumab. Sequenced material: peripheral blood, taken from a patient treated with radiotherapy plus ipilimumab. CDR3 nucleotide sequence: TGTGCCAGCAGCCACGGGTCACTAGCGGGAATCGACGAGCAGTACTTC. Translated, it gives CASSHGSLAGIDEQYF.